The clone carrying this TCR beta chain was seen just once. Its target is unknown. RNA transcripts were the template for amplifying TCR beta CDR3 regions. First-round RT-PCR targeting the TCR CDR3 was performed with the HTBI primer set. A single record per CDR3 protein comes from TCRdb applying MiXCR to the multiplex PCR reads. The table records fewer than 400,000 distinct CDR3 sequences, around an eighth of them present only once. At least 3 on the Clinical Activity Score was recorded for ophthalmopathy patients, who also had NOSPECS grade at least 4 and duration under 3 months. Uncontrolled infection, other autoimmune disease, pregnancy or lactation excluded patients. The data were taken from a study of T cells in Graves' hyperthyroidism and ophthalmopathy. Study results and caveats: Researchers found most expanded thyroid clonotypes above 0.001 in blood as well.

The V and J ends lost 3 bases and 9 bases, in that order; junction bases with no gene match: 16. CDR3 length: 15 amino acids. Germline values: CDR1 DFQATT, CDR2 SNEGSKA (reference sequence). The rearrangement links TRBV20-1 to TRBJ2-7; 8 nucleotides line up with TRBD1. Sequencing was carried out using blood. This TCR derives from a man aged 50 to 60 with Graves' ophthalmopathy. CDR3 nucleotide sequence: TGCAGTGCTAGTGGGGCCGGGACAGGACGGAGTGGGCAGTACTTC. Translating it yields CSASGAGTGRSGQYF.